One and the same sample provided the 22 T cell receptor beta chains below, sequenced in a study of CD8+CD57+ T cells in acquired aplastic anemia. Flow cytometry had shown expanded CD8+CD57+ cells in the patients chosen for sequencing. The use of genomic DNA as template underpinned the TCR beta VDJ and CDR3 profiling. TCRdb recomputed calls from the reads with MiXCR, one row per CDR3 protein. The repertoire has over 150,000 distinct CDR3 sequences, roughly 63% of them found once; the top ten carry about 42%. Sequencing input: sorted CD4+, CD8+, or CD8+CD57+ T cells (not recorded which) from PBMCs. The receptor set was obtained from a human donor with aplastic anemia.

This clonotype was seen once. The CDR3 sequence: CSAKSLETSGRETQYF. The CDR3 nucleotides are TGCAGTGCTAAAAGCCTGGAGACTAGCGGGAGGGAGACCCAGTACTTC. The rearrangement links TRBV20-1 to TRBJ2-5; 13 nucleotides align to TRBD2. The CDR3 is made up of 16 amino acids. With 4 bases clipped from V and 5 bases from J, the junction kept 10 bases outside the gene matches. The V gene's germline CDR1 is DFQATT and CDR2 SNEGSKA (reference sequence).

The chain is built from TRBV7-7 and TRBJ2-1; TRBD2 agrees at 11 bases. Per germline, CDR1 SSHAT and CDR2 FNYEAQ (reference sequence). The V segment lost 1 base and the J segment 8 bases; nucleotides outside the gene matches: 4. The CDR3 runs 15 residues. In nucleotides, the CDR3 is TGTGCCAGCAGCTTAGGTCTAGCGGGGGGCGATGAGCAGTTCTTC. Translation: CASSLGLAGGDEQFF.

The chain recombines TRBV7-2 with TRBJ2-2; 7 bases fit TRBD1. The CDR3 sequence is 15 residues long. The germline gives CDR1 SGHTA, CDR2 FQGNSA. V lost 4 bases, J lost 6 bases, and 8 bases stayed unmatched. The CDR3 reads CASSYPRGRAGELFF. CDR3 DNA: TGTGCCAGCAGCTACCCAAGGGGGCGAGCCGGGGAGCTGTTTTTT. Combining the CDR3 with reference TRBV7-2 and TRBJ2-2 gives the whole variable domain GAGVSQSPSNKVTEKGKDVELRCDPISGHTALYWYRQSLGQGLEFLIYFQGNSAPDKSGLPSDRFSAERTGGSVSTLTIQRTQQEDSAVYLCASSYPRGRAGELFFGEGSRLTVL.

The chain couples TRBV10-3 to TRBJ1-6; D perhaps matches TRBD1 (6 bases). V lost 5 bases, J lost 9 bases, and 14 bases lay in between. The germline gives CDR1 ENHRY, CDR2 SYGVKD. The CDR3 sequence is 14 residues long. Here the CDR3 reads CAISQGLVSSPLHF. The CDR3 region has the DNA TGTGCCATCAGTCAGGGGTTGGTGAGTTCACCCCTCCACTTT.

The V gene is TRBV24-1, the J gene TRBJ2-3, with 7 bases lining up with TRBD2. With V trimmed by 3 bases and J by 3 bases, 2 bases remained unmatched. The CDR3 runs 14 residues. Germline lookup yields CDR1 KGHDR and CDR2 SFDVKD. For the CDR3, the DNA is TGTGCCACCAGTGATGGGGGGGAGACAGATACGCAGTATTTT. Translation: CATSDGGETDTQYF.

V gene TRBV20-1 combines with J gene TRBJ2-3; 7 positions agree with TRBD2. The CDR3 contains 12 residues. CDR1 and CDR2 from the germline V gene are DFQATT and SNEGSKA (reference sequence). After removal of 2 bases from V and 4 bases from J, the junction contained 0 bases not matched to a gene. CDR3 amino acids: CSARLAADTQYF. CDR3 nucleotides: TGCAGTGCTAGACTAGCGGCAGATACGCAGTATTTT.

This chain links TRBV12-3 or TRBV12-4 with TRBJ1-1; 7 bases map to TRBD1. The CDR3 is made up of 15 amino acids. The ends lost 5 bases at V and 3 bases at J; junction bases unmatched: 9. DNA for the CDR3: TGTGCCAGCAGTGCTCGGACAGGCCAGTACACTGAAGCTTTCTTT. Protein sequence: CASSARTGQYTEAFF.

This clonotype appeared many times. V is TRBV5-4 and J is TRBJ1-6; TRBD1 might be the D (5 bases). This CDR3 spans 14 amino acids. The V end was cut by 0 bases, the J end by 7 bases, with 8 bases between. Germline CDR1 SGHNT, CDR2 YYREEE (reference sequence). This chain's CDR3 is CASSLGRENSPLHF. CDR3 sequence (DNA): TGTGCCAGCAGCTTGGGCAGGGAAAATTCACCCCTCCACTTT.

This clonotype was counted ten times or more. CDR3 sequence reads: CASSMGQGIADTQYF. The CDR3 DNA sequence: TGTGCCAGCAGCATGGGACAGGGTATCGCAGATACGCAGTATTTT. The genes are TRBV7-6 and TRBJ2-3, with 9 positions matching TRBD1. Germline V gene data show CDR1 as SGHVS and CDR2 as FNYEAQ. The CDR3 runs 15 residues. The trim removed 5 bases at V and 4 bases at J, leaving 7 bases unmatched.

The chain combines TRBV19 with TRBJ2-7; D tentatively reads TRBD1 or TRBD2 (6 bases each). The CDR3 length is 15 residues. Between the trimmed V and J ends, which lost 5 bases and 5 bases, there was a span of 19 bases. Germline CDR1 and CDR2: LNHDA and SQIVND (reference sequence). CDR3: CASSPWGAPMHEQYF. Written as DNA, the CDR3 is TGTGCCAGTAGTCCCTGGGGGGCTCCAATGCACGAGCAGTACTTC.

This clonotype has at least ten counts. The rearrangement joins TRBV7-8 to TRBJ2-5; 11 bases agree with TRBD2. The germline V gene has CDR1 SGHVS and CDR2 FQNEAQ. After removal of 1 base from V and 0 bases from J, the junction contained 7 bases not matched to a gene. The CDR3 runs to 18 residues. The CDR3 region has the DNA TGTGCCAGCAGCTTAGAACTAGCGGGGGAGAGGTACCAAGAGACCCAGTACTTC. Its translation: CASSLELAGERYQETQYF.

In regard to this clonotype: Since the CDR3 does not end with the conserved phenylalanine or tryptophan, this likely comes from a read error. J is TRBJ1-1 and V is TRBV6-6; D is perhaps TRBD1 (6 bases). The CDR3 has 14 amino acids. Per germline, CDR1 MNHNY and CDR2 SVGAGI (reference sequence). V was cut by 4 bases and J by 0 bases, with 9 bases left in between. This CDR3 reads CASSSRGLNTEAFC. For the CDR3, the DNA is TGTGCCAGCAGTTCCAGGGGCTTGAACACTGAAGCTTTCTGT.

V usage is TRBV19 and J usage is TRBJ1-4, with a weak D call TRBD1 (5 bases). Trimming took off 8 bases at V and 2 bases at J, with 18 bases between the two ends. Germline-derived CDR1 and CDR2 are LNHDA and SQIVND (reference sequence). This CDR3 has 16 amino acids. CDR3 DNA: TGTGCCAGTGGTGTGGGGGAAGGTGGGACTAATGAAAAACTGTTTTTT. This encodes CASGVGEGGTNEKLFF.

This clonotype has a count of ten or more. The chain combines TRBV19 with TRBJ1-1; 8 bases are a match to TRBD1. The V gene end was trimmed by 4 bases and the J gene end by 5 bases; junction bases not matched to a gene: 6. The length of the CDR3 is 14 residues. The germline gives CDR1 LNHDA, CDR2 SQIVND (reference sequence). The CDR3 spells CASSTRGLSTEAFF. CDR3 DNA: TGTGCCAGTAGTACCAGGGGGCTGAGTACTGAAGCTTTCTTT.

The chain couples TRBV4-1 to TRBJ1-1; D might be TRBD1 (5 bases). Trimming removed 2 bases at V and 4 bases at J, with 11 bases between. This CDR3 spans 14 amino acids. The germline gives CDR1 MGHRA, CDR2 YSYEKL. The CDR3 sequence: CASSQRTGGTEAFF. In DNA form, the CDR3 reads TGCGCCAGCAGCCAAAGGACCGGGGGCACTGAAGCTTTCTTT.

The chain employs TRBV7-9 and TRBJ2-1; a possible D gene is TRBD1 (6 bases). Trimming stripped 5 bases from V and 8 bases from J, with 13 bases between. This CDR3 region has 13 residues. The germline V gene has CDR1 SEHNR and CDR2 FQNEAQ (reference sequence). The CDR3 DNA reads TGTGCCAGCAGCCAAAGTGGGACATATGAGCAGTTCTTC. Amino acids: CASSQSGTYEQFF.

The gene calls are TRBV20-1 and TRBJ2-7, with TRBD2 matching over 8 bases. The V and J ends lost 1 base and 5 bases, in that order; junction bases with no gene match: 7. The CDR3 is 14 residues long. CDR1 is DFQATT, CDR2 SNEGSKA, per germline (reference sequence). CDR3 coding DNA: TGCAGTGCTAGAGCGGGGGGGACCTTCAACGAGCAGTACTTC. It is translated as CSARAGGTFNEQYF.

The chain carries TRBV6-1 and TRBJ2-2; possible D gene TRBD2, 5 bases. The CDR3 is made up of 14 amino acids. V lost 8 bases, J lost 1 base, and 11 bases lay in between. The germline gives CDR1 MNHNS, CDR2 SASEGT. The CDR3 protein is CASENSVNTGELFF. The CDR3 DNA follows: TGTGCCAGCGAAAATAGCGTGAACACCGGGGAGCTGTTTTTT.

The chain recombines TRBV5-6 with TRBJ1-6, with 7 bases lining up with TRBD1. Trimming removed 7 bases from V and 3 bases from J; junction bases left unmatched: 13. The CDR3 spans 17 residues. The germline CDR1 and CDR2 sequences are SGHDT and YYEEEE. DNA for the CDR3: TGTGCCAGCTCCACGCGCCTCGGGACAGTCTATAATTCACCCCTCCACTTT. This gives the protein CASSTRLGTVYNSPLHF.

This clonotype was seen at least ten times. V is TRBV13 and J is TRBJ1-2; 8 bases fit TRBD1. Germline trimming cut 0 bases from V and 8 bases from J; bases unmatched to any gene: 5. The V gene's germline CDR1 is PRHDT and CDR2 FYEKMQ (reference sequence). This CDR3 has 14 residues. The CDR3 bases are TGTGCCAGCAGCTTAGGGACAGGGGTTCAGGGCTACACCTTC. This gives the protein CASSLGTGVQGYTF.

This clonotype was seen only once. The rearrangement links TRBV19 to TRBJ2-7; a possible D gene is TRBD2 (6 bases). Germline CDR1 LNHDA, CDR2 SQIVND (reference sequence). The V end lost 2 bases, the J end lost 4 bases, and 18 bases lay between the germline ends. This CDR3 has 16 amino acids. The CDR3: CASSIRVFGRTYEQYF. CDR3 bases: TGTGCCAGTAGTATAAGGGTGTTCGGGAGAACGTACGAGCAGTACTTC.

This clonotype occurred many times. The J gene is TRBJ2-7, the V gene TRBV20-1, with 7 positions matching TRBD1. Germline CDR1 DFQATT, CDR2 SNEGSKA (reference sequence). J was trimmed by 4 bases and V by 4 bases; bases with no gene match: 4. This CDR3 is 12 amino acids long. The CDR3 is CSAIKQGYEQYF. Here the CDR3 DNA reads TGCAGTGCTATTAAACAGGGGTACGAGCAGTACTTC.